The 17 T cell receptor beta chains given below trace back to one sample, sequenced in a study of cytomegalovirus exposure and HLA in healthy donors. With 60 Vbeta and 13 Jbeta primers, the PCR was carried out. Libraries were prepared by immunoSEQ multiplex PCR; TCRdb keeps only in-frame clonotypes and omits some of them. Seen here are about 130,000 clones, 80% observed once, and the top ten hold 1.2%. Sequencing was performed on PBMCs. These receptors all come from a female donor in good health and CMV-seronegative.

The chain is built from TRBV7-6 and TRBJ2-7; D remains unclear. The CDR3 has 13 amino acids. The germline gives CDR1 SGHVS, CDR2 FNYEAQ. The V and J ends lost 0 bases and 3 bases respectively, with 6 bases between them. The CDR3 region has the DNA TGTGCCAGCAGCTTAGCTTCTCTCTACGAGCAGTACTTC. Its translation: CASSLASLYEQYF.

The chain uses TRBV6-1 and TRBJ1-2; 7 bases match TRBD1. V lost 6 bases, J lost 2 bases, and 3 bases stayed unmatched. Germline V gene lookup returns CDR1 MNHNS and CDR2 SASEGT. This CDR3 comprises 13 residues. The CDR3 DNA reads as TGTGCCAGCAGGATGACAGGGAACTATGGCTACACCTTC. Translated: CASRMTGNYGYTF.

The chain is built from TRBV12-5 and TRBJ2-3, with D hard to call. This CDR3 is built from 17 residues. Germline assignment: CDR1 LGHNT and CDR2 FRNRAP. Between the trimmed V and J ends, which lost 3 bases and 8 bases, there was a span of 24 bases. The CDR3 loop reads CASGFNLGLHTHGTQYF. The DNA for the CDR3 is TGTGCTAGTGGTTTTAACCTGGGCCTTCACACACATGGTACGCAGTATTTT.

The chain has TRBV28 and TRBJ2-3; weak D call: TRBD1 (5 bases). The length of the CDR3 is 15 residues. V was cut by 6 bases and J by 2 bases, with 15 bases left in between. Germline lookup yields CDR1 MDHEN and CDR2 SYDVKM. CDR3 bases: TGTGCCAGCAGCAGCACAGGTTTCTTCACAGATACGCAGTATTTT. Residues: CASSSTGFFTDTQYF.

This rearrangement joins TRBV19 to TRBJ2-7; the match to TRBD2 covers 10 bases. Germline trimming cut 3 bases from V and 3 bases from J; bases unmatched to any gene: 5. CDR3 length: 15 residues. Germline V gives CDR1 LNHDA, CDR2 SQIVND (reference sequence). CDR3 coding DNA: TGTGCCAGTAGTATTGCGGCTAGCGGGGGCTACGAGCAGTACTTC. It translates to CASSIAASGGYEQYF.

The chain carries TRBV5-1 and TRBJ1-2, with 8 bases identical to TRBD1. This CDR3 has 16 amino acids. Germline V lookup: CDR1 SGHRS, CDR2 YFSETQ. The V gene end was trimmed by 2 bases and the J gene end by 4 bases; junction bases not matched to a gene: 10. This CDR3 is CASSFGATGGSYGYTF. For the CDR3, the DNA is TGCGCCAGCAGCTTTGGAGCTACAGGGGGATCCTATGGCTACACCTTC.

This chain connects TRBV6-1 to TRBJ1-2; 9 bases match TRBD1. The germline V gene encodes CDR1 MNHNS and CDR2 SASEGT. CDR3 size: 18 residues. V lost 2 bases, J lost 5 bases, and 15 bases stayed unmatched. The CDR3 loop is CASSEMGPPGQGGYGYTF. In nucleotides, the CDR3 is TGTGCCAGCAGTGAAATGGGGCCTCCGGGACAGGGAGGGTATGGCTACACCTTC.

This chain uses TRBV2 with TRBJ2-1; D possibly corresponds to TRBD1 (6 bases). The CDR3 spans 13 residues. Trimming removed 4 bases at V and 4 bases at J, with 8 bases between. Germline V gene lookup returns CDR1 SNHLY and CDR2 FYNNEI. The CDR3 spells CASSGQAYNEQFF. CDR3 in DNA: TGTGCCAGCAGTGGACAGGCATACAATGAGCAGTTCTTC.

The table lists this clone with a few counts. This chain uses TRBV2 with TRBJ1-6; TRBD1 agrees at 9 bases. This CDR3 comprises 13 residues. CDR1 and CDR2 (germline): SNHLY, FYNNEI. Losses at the gene ends were 7 bases for V and 9 bases for J; bases not matched to a gene: 4. For the CDR3, the DNA is TGTGCCAGCACCCGGGACAGGGTTTCACCCCTCCACTTT. It encodes CASTRDRVSPLHF.

The V and J genes are TRBV2 and TRBJ2-7, with TRBD2 matching 11 bases. The germline V gene encodes CDR1 SNHLY and CDR2 FYNNEI. CDR3 size: 14 residues. The junction had 2 bases not matched to a gene; V was cut back by 7 bases and J by 0 bases. The CDR3 sequence: CASIAGGNSYEQYF. Written as DNA, the CDR3 is TGTGCCAGCATAGCGGGAGGGAACTCCTACGAGCAGTACTTC.

This clone was picked up one time. For the CDR3, the DNA is TGTGCCAGCAGAAGGGACTCCTACGAGCAGTACTTC. Translating gives CASRRDSYEQYF. The genes are TRBV5-4 and TRBJ2-5; D not certain. The J call is doubtful: the DNA matches TRBJ2-7 better. The CDR3 loop spans 12 amino acids. Germline-derived CDR1 and CDR2 are SGHNT and YYREEE (reference sequence).

This rearrangement joins TRBV2 to TRBJ2-5, with D possibly being TRBD1 (6 bases). Judging by the DNA end, TRBJ2-7 fits better; the J call may be wrong. CDR1 SNHLY and CDR2 FYNNEI come from the germline V gene. The CDR3 totals 15 residues. CDR3 loop: CASRPGQRPSYEQYF. The CDR3, as DNA: TGTGCCAGCAGACCCGGACAGAGACCCTCCTACGAGCAGTACTTC.

V and J are TRBV18 and TRBJ1-6; 7 nucleotides match TRBD1. The CDR3 extends over 14 amino acids. Germline-derived CDR1 and CDR2 are KGHSH and LQKENI. V lost 5 bases to trimming and J lost 4 bases; unmatched junction nucleotides: 2. The CDR3 DNA is TGTGCCAGCTCAAGGGACAGATATAATTCACCCCTCCACTTT. Translation: CASSRDRYNSPLHF.

The rearrangement links TRBV9 to TRBJ2-5, with D tentatively TRBD1 (6 bases). CDR3 length: 15 amino acids. The germline V and J ends were trimmed by 0 bases and 5 bases, with 14 bases remaining between them. Germline CDR1 is SGDLS and CDR2 is YYNGEE. The CDR3: CASSVAPGVGETQYF. CDR3 DNA: TGTGCCAGCAGCGTAGCCCCAGGGGTGGGGGAGACCCAGTACTTC.

The CDR3 is CASTSDSLGYTF. The CDR3, as DNA: TGTGCCAGCACCTCCGACAGCCTTGGCTACACCTTC. The rearrangement uses TRBV9 and TRBJ1-2, with D perhaps matching TRBD1 (5 bases). Germline CDR1 is SGDLS and CDR2 is YYNGEE. V dropped 6 bases and J dropped 7 bases, with 13 bases sitting between them. The CDR3 extends over 12 amino acids.

In its sample, this clone was seen once. This chain joins TRBV19 and TRBJ1-5; a weak D match, TRBD1 (5 bases). The length of the CDR3 is 13 residues. The V gene lost 5 bases and the J gene lost 3 bases, with 8 bases spanning the gap. CDR1 and CDR2 (germline): LNHDA, SQIVND (reference sequence). CDR3 sequence: CASSRRDNQPQHF. The CDR3 bases are TGTGCCAGTAGTCGCAGGGACAATCAGCCCCAGCATTTT.

This chain joins TRBV10-3 and TRBJ1-2; possible D gene TRBD1, 5 bases. Germline CDR1 and CDR2: ENHRY and SYGVKD. V was cut by 2 bases and J by 2 bases, with 9 bases left in between. The CDR3 extends over 14 amino acids. The CDR3 reads CAISEGNRNYGYTF. In nucleotides, the CDR3 is TGTGCCATCAGTGAGGGCAACAGGAACTATGGCTACACCTTC.